Shown below are 10 T cell receptor beta chains from a single sample sequenced in a study of T cells in Graves' hyperthyroidism and ophthalmopathy. TCR beta CDR3 sequences were amplified from RNA transcripts. Primed by the HTBI set, a first-round RT-PCR was run on the TCR CDR3. One entry per CDR3 protein results from TCRdb running MiXCR on the multiplex PCR reads. The profile shows 50,000 to 75,000 distinct CDR3 sequences, less than 50% of them singletons. Material: blood. The receptor source for this set is a woman between 25 and 40 years old with Graves' ophthalmopathy.

The chain couples TRBV12-5 to TRBJ1-5, with 9 bases fitting TRBD1. The CDR3 covers 15 residues. Germline V gene sequence: CDR1 LGHNT, CDR2 FRNRAP. V lost 3 bases and J lost 4; bases outside the gene matches: 4. CDR3 protein: CASGLQGARNQPQHF. In DNA, the CDR3 is TGTGCTAGTGGTTTACAGGGGGCGCGGAATCAGCCCCAGCATTTT.

This clonotype was seen at least ten times. The chain carries TRBV3-1 and TRBJ2-1; a weak D match, TRBD2 (6 bases). The CDR3 sequence is 14 residues long. Germline values: CDR1 LGHDT, CDR2 YNNKEL (reference sequence). Trimming took off 4 bases at V and 6 bases at J, with 13 bases between the two ends. CDR3 sequence reads: CASSPMLARNEQFF. The CDR3 DNA follows: TGTGCCAGCAGCCCGATGCTAGCGCGCAATGAGCAGTTCTTC.

This clonotype has only one observation. V and J are TRBV5-6 and TRBJ2-7; TRBD2 aligns across 8 bases. The CDR3 runs to 14 residues. V trimming: 0 bases; J trimming: 7 bases; junction bases outside the gene matches: 6. CDR1 SGHDT and CDR2 YYEEEE come from the germline V gene. CDR3 DNA sequence: TGTGCCAGCAGCTTGGTTGCGGGAGGCCGAGAGCAGTACTTC. Protein sequence: CASSLVAGGREQYF.

V and J are TRBV7-3 and TRBJ1-2; the match to TRBD1 covers 7 bases. The CDR3 is 15 amino acids. V trimming: 5 bases; J trimming: 4 bases; junction bases outside the gene matches: 10. Looked up from germline, CDR1 is SGHTA and CDR2 is FQGTGA. This CDR3 is CASSPNGQAGYGYTF. The CDR3 DNA sequence: TGTGCCAGCAGCCCTAACGGACAGGCGGGCTATGGCTACACCTTC.

The chain joins TRBV20-1 to TRBJ1-2, with unresolved D. The length of the CDR3 is 13 residues. The V gene lost 1 base and the J gene lost 4 bases, with 10 bases spanning the gap. CDR1 and CDR2 from the germline V gene are DFQATT and SNEGSKA (reference sequence). The CDR3 reads CSARVPNSYGYTF. The CDR3 DNA follows: TGCAGTGCTAGAGTCCCGAACAGCTATGGCTACACCTTC.

At least ten counts were recorded for this clonotype. The chain is built from TRBV4-1 and TRBJ2-3; weak D call: TRBD1 (6 bases). Trimming stripped 5 bases from V and 2 bases from J, with 11 bases between. This CDR3 is built from 14 residues. Germline V gene sequence: CDR1 MGHRA, CDR2 YSYEKL. The CDR3 nucleotides are TGCGCCAGCAGCACACAGGGCTACACAGATACGCAGTATTTT. As protein: CASSTQGYTDTQYF.

V and J are TRBV2 and TRBJ1-6; 9 nucleotides match TRBD1. This CDR3 comprises 14 residues. V lost 6 bases and J lost 6; bases outside the gene matches: 3. Looked up from germline, CDR1 is SNHLY and CDR2 is FYNNEI. CDR3: CASRQDRGNSPLHF. CDR3 DNA: TGTGCCAGCAGACAGGACAGGGGTAATTCACCCCTCCACTTT. The variable domain in full, with the rest retrieved from reference TRBV2 and TRBJ1-6, is EPEVTQTPSHQVTQMGQEVILRCVPISNHLYFYWYRQILGQKVEFLVSFYNNEISEKSEIFDDQFSVERPDGSNFTLKIRSTKLEDSAMYFCASRQDRGNSPLHFGNGTRLTVT.

The CDR3 reads CAIGPGLSSGNTF. The CDR3 DNA sequence: TGTGCCATCGGGCCTGGGTTAAGCTCTGGAAACACCTTC. This sequence joins TRBV10-3 and TRBJ1-2; D is undetermined. The CDR3 length is 13 residues. V gave up 8 bases and J gave up 12 bases, with 22 bases separating them. Germline CDR1 ENHRY, CDR2 SYGVKD.

This clonotype occurred many times. The J gene is TRBJ2-5, the V gene TRBV5-6; 9 bases fit TRBD1. The germline V gene has CDR1 SGHDT and CDR2 YYEEEE. Unmatched junction bases numbered 6, after V lost 4 bases and J lost 5 bases. This CDR3 is built from 14 residues. This chain's CDR3 is CASSRGTGRETQYF. The CDR3 DNA is TGTGCCAGCAGCCGCGGGACAGGGAGGGAGACCCAGTACTTC.

As for this clonotype: Since no conserved phenylalanine or tryptophan closes the CDR3, a read error is the likely cause. The CDR3 coding sequence is TGCAGTGCTAGATCCAGGGGAGGCACCGAAGCTTTCCTT. As protein: CSARSRGGTEAFL. V is TRBV20-1 and J is TRBJ1-1; D possibly corresponds to TRBD1 (6 bases). Trimming removed 2 bases from V and 8 bases from J, with 15 bases in between. Germline CDR1 is DFQATT and CDR2 is SNEGSKA (reference sequence). The CDR3 consists of 13 residues.